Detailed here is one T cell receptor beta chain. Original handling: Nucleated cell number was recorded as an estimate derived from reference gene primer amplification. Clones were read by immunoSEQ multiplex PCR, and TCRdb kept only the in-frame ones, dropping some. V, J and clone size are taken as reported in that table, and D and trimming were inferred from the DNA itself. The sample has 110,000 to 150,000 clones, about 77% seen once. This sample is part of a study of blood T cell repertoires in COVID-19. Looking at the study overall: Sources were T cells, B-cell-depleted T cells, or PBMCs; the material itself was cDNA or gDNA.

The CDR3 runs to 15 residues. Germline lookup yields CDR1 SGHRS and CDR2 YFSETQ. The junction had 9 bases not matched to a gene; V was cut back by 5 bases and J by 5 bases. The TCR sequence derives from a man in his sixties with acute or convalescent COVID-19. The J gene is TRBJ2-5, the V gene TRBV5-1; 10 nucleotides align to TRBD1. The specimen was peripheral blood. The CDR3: CASRPGTGAGETQYF. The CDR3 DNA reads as TGCGCCAGCAGACCCGGGACAGGGGCCGGGGAGACCCAGTACTTC.